The clone carrying this T cell receptor beta chain appeared many times. What it binds is unknown. Previously, flow cytometry had revealed CD8+CD57+ cell expansion in the patients chosen for sequencing. These data originate in a study of CD8+CD57+ T cells in acquired aplastic anemia. Across the whole study: DNA from sorted CD4+ and CD8+ cells averaged approximately 3.5 ug.

The study, taken as a whole, reports: Over 25 CD8+ CDR3 sequences occurred in both the patients and the controls.

The template used for profiling TCR beta VDJ and CDR3 was genomic DNA. TCRdb reprocessed the reads with MiXCR, giving one entry per CDR3 protein. The repertoire holds 180,000 or so distinct CDR3 sequences, roughly 60% seen once, with roughly 42% in the top ten. V gave up 2 bases and J gave up 0 bases, with 11 bases separating them. Per the germline V gene, CDR1 is SNHLY and CDR2 is FYNNEI. The CDR3 is 16 residues long. V is TRBV2 and J is TRBJ1-3; D ambiguous. The sequence was collected from a human donor with aplastic anemia. Sequenced: sorted CD4+, CD8+, or CD8+CD57+ T cells (not recorded which) from PBMCs. CDR3 in DNA: TGTGCCAGCAGTGAAAGGACGGGCAGCTCTGGAAACACCATATATTTT. Translating it yields CASSERTGSSGNTIYF. Full variable domain (outside the CDR3, taken from reference TRBV2 and TRBJ1-3): EPEVTQTPSHQVTQMGQEVILRCVPISNHLYFYWYRQILGQKVEFLVSFYNNEISEKSEIFDDQFSVERPDGSNFTLKIRSTKLEDSAMYFCASSERTGSSGNTIYFGEGSWLTVV.